This T cell receptor beta chain is drawn from a study of cytomegalovirus exposure and HLA in healthy donors. Whole-study findings and limits: Upon later analysis, TCR association rates were observed to vary by HLA locus, being highest for DRB1 and lowest for HLA-C.

Everyone who donated was a healthy bone marrow donor. V lost 1 base and J lost 3, with 10 bases in between. Germline V gene data show CDR1 as MGHRA and CDR2 as YSYEKL. The CDR3 contains 14 residues. Of note for this clone: Its target is not known.

The PCR ran on 60 Vbeta and 13 Jbeta primers. The assay was immunoSEQ multiplex PCR, and TCRdb's table has in-frame clones only and misses some. Its table records fewer than 60,000 clones. The sequencing input was PBMCs. V gene TRBV4-1 combines with J gene TRBJ2-7; D might be TRBD2 (5 bases). This TCR derives from a woman aged 25 to 39 in good health and CMV-seropositive. The CDR3 region has the DNA TGCGCCAGCAGCCAAGGAAGGGAGAGCTACGAGCAGTACTTC. This encodes CASSQGRESYEQYF.